A selection of T cell receptor beta chains follows, all from one sample in a study of T cell responses to AZD1222 COVID-19 vaccine. Repertoires were generated with immunoSEQ multiplex PCR, while TCRdb's copy carries only in-frame clones and drops some. This sample has fewer than 150,000 clones, with about 88% found just once. Sequenced here: peripheral blood, sampled on day 0 of AZD1222 vaccination. These receptors were taken from an adult in good health. Each CDR3 is given with its conserved first and last residue. The D gene is left open where the match is weak. Clone size, where shown, is once, few, many, or a class for clones that have expanded.

cdr3_aa: CAITSGTGDYEQYF
cdr3_nt: TGTGCCATCACCTCTGGGACAGGTGACTACGAGCAGTACTTC
d_call: TRBD1
clone_size: NA
j_call: TRBJ2-7
v_call: TRBV10-3

cdr3_aa: CASSRNTWEWGSHSPLHF
cdr3_nt: TGTGCCAGCAGTCGAAATACATGGGAATGGGGGTCCCATTCACCCCTCCACTTT
d_call: NA
clone_size: NA
j_call: TRBJ1-6
v_call: TRBV6-6

cdr3_aa: CASSQGPGRGLGYTF
cdr3_nt: TGCGCCAGCAGCCAAGGGCCGGGGCGGGGTTTGGGCTACACCTTC
d_call: NA
clone_size: NA
j_call: TRBJ1-2
v_call: TRBV4-3

cdr3_aa: CASRSEGAGTEAFF
cdr3_nt: TGTGCCAGCAGGTCCGAGGGGGCGGGCACTGAAGCTTTCTTT
d_call: TRBD1
clone_size: NA
j_call: TRBJ1-1
v_call: TRBV6-6

cdr3_aa: CASSPVWGREQYF
cdr3_nt: TGTGCCAGCTCACCGGTTTGGGGACGCGAGCAGTACTTC
d_call: NA
clone_size: once
j_call: TRBJ2-7
v_call: TRBV18

cdr3_aa: CSASWAGVSNQPQHF
cdr3_nt: TGCAGTGCTAGTTGGGCAGGAGTTAGCAATCAGCCCCAGCATTTT
d_call: NA
clone_size: NA
j_call: TRBJ1-5
v_call: TRBV20-1

cdr3_aa: CASNPGTSGRFRDTQYF
cdr3_nt: TGTGCCAGCAACCCTGGGACTAGCGGGAGGTTCAGAGATACGCAGTATTTT
d_call: TRBD2
clone_size: NA
j_call: TRBJ2-3
v_call: TRBV27

cdr3_aa: CASGVATNEKLFF
cdr3_nt: TGTGCCTCTGGGGTTGCAACTAATGAAAAACTGTTTTTT
d_call: NA
clone_size: NA
j_call: TRBJ1-4
v_call: TRBV7-9

cdr3_aa: CASSPGTGHTYEQYF
cdr3_nt: TGTGCCAGCTCACCAGGGACAGGGCATACCTACGAGCAGTACTTC
d_call: TRBD1
clone_size: once
j_call: TRBJ2-7
v_call: TRBV18

cdr3_aa: CASSYDRNDGYTF
cdr3_nt: TGTGCCAGCAGCTACGACAGGAATGACGGCTACACCTTC
d_call: NA
clone_size: few
j_call: TRBJ1-2
v_call: TRBV2

cdr3_aa: CASSPRPQGGTPRSEQFF
cdr3_nt: TGTGCCAGCAGTCCGCGCCCCCAGGGGGGGACCCCCCGTAGTGAGCAGTTCTTC
d_call: NA
clone_size: few
j_call: TRBJ2-1
v_call: TRBV6-6

cdr3_aa: CASSSNAGSNTEAFF
cdr3_nt: TGCGCCAGCAGCTCAAACGCGGGCTCTAACACTGAAGCTTTCTTT
d_call: NA
clone_size: NA
j_call: TRBJ1-1
v_call: TRBV5-1

cdr3_aa: CASSPPGTRGCEQFF
cdr3_nt: TGTGCCAGCAGCCCGCCCGGGACTAGAGGTTGTGAGCAGTTCTTC
d_call: NA
clone_size: NA
j_call: TRBJ2-1
v_call: TRBV21-1

cdr3_aa: CASTLGGPNEKLFF
cdr3_nt: TGCGCCAGCACCTTGGGGGGACCCAATGAAAAACTGTTTTTT
d_call: NA
clone_size: NA
j_call: TRBJ1-4
v_call: TRBV5-1

cdr3_aa: CASSVEGQNIQYF
cdr3_nt: TGTGCCAGCAGCGTAGAGGGACAAAACATTCAGTACTTC
d_call: NA
clone_size: NA
j_call: TRBJ2-4
v_call: TRBV9

cdr3_aa: CASSPNPTGQQFF
cdr3_nt: TGTGCCAGCAGTCCAAACCCGACAGGGCAGCAGTTCTTC
d_call: TRBD1
clone_size: NA
j_call: TRBJ2-1
v_call: TRBV6-5

cdr3_aa: CASSRPSSYEQYF
cdr3_nt: TGTGCCAGCAGCCGCCCGAGCTCCTACGAGCAGTACTTC
d_call: NA
clone_size: NA
j_call: TRBJ2-7
v_call: TRBV7-2

cdr3_aa: CASREGSYQPQHF
cdr3_nt: TGTGCCAGCAGGGAAGGGTCTTATCAGCCCCAGCATTTT
d_call: NA
clone_size: NA
j_call: TRBJ1-5
v_call: TRBV28

cdr3_aa: CASSSLLANEQFF
cdr3_nt: TGTGCCAGCAGCTCACTACTAGCGAATGAGCAGTTCTTC
d_call: TRBD2
clone_size: NA
j_call: TRBJ2-1
v_call: TRBV5-8

cdr3_aa: CASSLNNEQFF
cdr3_nt: TGTGCCAGCAGTCTGAACAATGAGCAGTTCTTC
d_call: NA
clone_size: NA
j_call: TRBJ2-1
v_call: TRBV28

cdr3_aa: CASSGASGGGSYEQYF
cdr3_nt: TGTGCCAGCAGTGGGGCTTCGGGCGGGGGCTCCTACGAGCAGTACTTC
d_call: TRBD2
clone_size: NA
j_call: TRBJ2-7
v_call: TRBV9

cdr3_aa: CASSEANTGELFF
cdr3_nt: TGTGCCAGCAGTGAAGCGAACACCGGGGAGCTGTTTTTT
d_call: NA
clone_size: NA
j_call: TRBJ2-2
v_call: TRBV6-1

cdr3_aa: CSASSMDGYEKLFF
cdr3_nt: TGCAGTGCTAGTTCTATGGACGGATATGAAAAACTGTTTTTT
d_call: NA
clone_size: NA
j_call: TRBJ1-4
v_call: TRBV20-1

cdr3_aa: CAWSGQGTSEAFF
cdr3_nt: TGTGCCTGGAGTGGGCAGGGGACGTCTGAAGCTTTCTTT
d_call: NA
clone_size: few
j_call: TRBJ1-1
v_call: TRBV30

cdr3_aa: CASSLGDRGNTEAFF
cdr3_nt: TGTGCCAGCAGCTTGGGGGACAGGGGGAACACTGAAGCTTTCTTT
d_call: TRBD1
clone_size: NA
j_call: TRBJ1-1
v_call: TRBV5-6

cdr3_aa: CASSPRAGTGSLRGELFF
cdr3_nt: TGTGCCAGCTCACCACGGGCCGGGACAGGGTCCCTGAGAGGGGAGCTGTTTTTT
d_call: TRBD1
clone_size: NA
j_call: TRBJ2-2
v_call: TRBV18

cdr3_aa: CASSTSPTDTQYF
cdr3_nt: TGTGCCAGTAGTACCTCCCCCACAGATACGCAGTATTTT
d_call: NA
clone_size: NA
j_call: TRBJ2-3
v_call: TRBV19

cdr3_aa: CASRTPGLVPTDTQYF
cdr3_nt: TGTGCCAGCAGAACTCCGGGACTAGTGCCCACAGATACGCAGTATTTT
d_call: TRBD2
clone_size: once
j_call: TRBJ2-3
v_call: TRBV7-2

cdr3_aa: CASSYAGGSSNYGYTF
cdr3_nt: TGTGCCAGCAGTTACGCAGGGGGCTCCTCTAACTATGGCTACACCTTC
d_call: TRBD1
clone_size: NA
j_call: TRBJ1-2
v_call: TRBV6-5

cdr3_aa: CASSMMGYEQYF
cdr3_nt: TGTGCCAGTAGTATGATGGGATACGAGCAGTACTTC
d_call: NA
clone_size: NA
j_call: TRBJ2-7
v_call: TRBV19

cdr3_aa: CASSLGVGSGANVLTF
cdr3_nt: TGTGCCAGCAGTTTAGGGGTTGGATCTGGGGCCAACGTCCTGACTTTC
d_call: NA
clone_size: NA
j_call: TRBJ2-6
v_call: TRBV27

cdr3_aa: CASSDFQGAKGYTF
cdr3_nt: TGTGCCAGCAGTGACTTCCAGGGGGCCAAGGGCTACACCTTC
d_call: TRBD1
clone_size: few
j_call: TRBJ1-2
v_call: TRBV2

cdr3_aa: CASVEGAAKNIQYF
cdr3_nt: TGTGCCAGCGTTGAGGGGGCAGCCAAAAACATTCAGTACTTC
d_call: TRBD1
clone_size: NA
j_call: TRBJ2-4
v_call: TRBV2

cdr3_aa: CASSRSGDATNEKLFF
cdr3_nt: TGCGCCAGCAGCAGATCGGGGGACGCAACTAATGAAAAACTGTTTTTT
d_call: NA
clone_size: NA
j_call: TRBJ1-4
v_call: TRBV5-1

cdr3_aa: CASSLPASGVYEQYF
cdr3_nt: TGTGCCAGCAGCCTCCCGGCTAGCGGGGTCTACGAGCAGTACTTC
d_call: TRBD2
clone_size: NA
j_call: TRBJ2-7
v_call: TRBV3-1/TRBV3-2

cdr3_aa: CASSVYQENEQFF
cdr3_nt: TGTGCCAGCAGCGTATACCAGGAAAATGAGCAGTTCTTC
d_call: NA
clone_size: once
j_call: TRBJ2-1
v_call: TRBV9

cdr3_aa: CASSLGGEEWQPQHF
cdr3_nt: TGTGCCAGCAGCCTCGGCGGGGAGGAGTGGCAGCCCCAGCATTTT
d_call: NA
clone_size: NA
j_call: TRBJ1-5
v_call: TRBV6-6

cdr3_aa: CAISVGTGNYGYTF
cdr3_nt: TGTGCCATCAGTGTCGGGACAGGGAACTATGGCTACACCTTC
d_call: TRBD1
clone_size: NA
j_call: TRBJ1-2
v_call: TRBV10-3

cdr3_aa: CAWKWNTEAFF
cdr3_nt: TGTGCCTGGAAGTGGAACACTGAAGCTTTCTTT
d_call: NA
clone_size: NA
j_call: TRBJ1-1
v_call: TRBV30

cdr3_aa: CAISEPGQGRSPYEQYF
cdr3_nt: TGTGCCATCAGTGAGCCCGGACAGGGAAGATCCCCCTACGAGCAGTACTTC
d_call: TRBD1
clone_size: NA
j_call: TRBJ2-7
v_call: TRBV10-3

cdr3_aa: CASSEYRRSYEQYF
cdr3_nt: TGTGCCAGCAGTGAATACCGACGTAGCTACGAGCAGTACTTC
d_call: NA
clone_size: NA
j_call: TRBJ2-7
v_call: TRBV25-1

cdr3_aa: CASSRRDRGIGELFF
cdr3_nt: TGTGCCAGCAGCCGCCGCGACAGGGGGATCGGGGAGCTGTTTTTT
d_call: TRBD1
clone_size: NA
j_call: TRBJ2-2
v_call: TRBV7-9

cdr3_aa: CASSLVHGTNEKLFF
cdr3_nt: TGTGCCAGCAGCTTAGTCCACGGGACTAATGAAAAACTGTTTTTT
d_call: NA
clone_size: once
j_call: TRBJ1-4
v_call: TRBV7-2

cdr3_aa: CASSLVPLQGGELFF
cdr3_nt: TGTGCCAGCAGCTTAGTGCCCCTCCAAGGGGGGGAGCTGTTTTTT
d_call: NA
clone_size: NA
j_call: TRBJ2-2
v_call: TRBV7-6

cdr3_aa: CASSLGTTGLAKNIQYF
cdr3_nt: TGTGCCAGCAGTTTGGGAACCACAGGGTTAGCCAAAAACATTCAGTACTTC
d_call: NA
clone_size: NA
j_call: TRBJ2-4
v_call: TRBV28